Listed below are T cell receptor beta chains from one sample, sequenced in a study of circulating CD8 cells and anti-PD-1 response in melanoma. One entry per CDR3 protein results from TCRdb running MiXCR on the reads. Among 120 or so distinct CDR3 sequences, roughly 6.2% were seen once, and the ten largest hold around 62%. The source was CD8+ T cells from PBMCs, collected at baseline or after one month of anti-PD-1 therapy (not recorded which). The receptor source for this set is a human donor with melanoma. CDR3s include the opening cysteine and the closing phenylalanine or tryptophan. A D gene is named only where the DNA matches it firmly. Clone size is shown for a subset of rows, as once, few, many or a class of expanded clone.

D: -
J: TRBJ2-5
V: TRBV28
size: large
CDR3: CASSGLEETQYF
DNA: TGTGCCAGCAGCGGTCTTGAAGAGACCCAGTACTTC

D: -
J: TRBJ2-3
V: TRBV6-4
size: hyperexpanded
CDR3: CASSDGEGGTDTQYF
DNA: TGTGCCAGCAGTGATGGAGAGGGCGGCACAGATACGCAGTATTTT

D: -
J: TRBJ2-5
V: TRBV25-1
size: -
CDR3: CASNAGAGSSTETQYF
DNA: TGTGCCAGCAATGCAGGGGCGGGGAGCAGCACAGAGACCCAGTACTTC

D: -
J: TRBJ2-5
V: TRBV25-1
size: large
CDR3: CASSAGAGSGTETQYF
DNA: TGTGCCAGCAGTGCAGGGGCGGGGAGCGGCACAGAGACCCAGTACTTC

D: -
J: TRBJ2-1
V: TRBV6-4
size: large
CDR3: CASSAQDASEQFF
DNA: TGTGCCAGCAGTGCCCAGGACGCCTCGGAGCAGTTCTTC

D: -
J: TRBJ2-3
V: TRBV11-2
size: few
CDR3: CASSISNADTQYF
DNA: TGTGCCAGCAGCATATCGAACGCAGATACGCAGTACTTT

D: TRBD2
J: TRBJ2-2
V: TRBV30
size: large
CDR3: CAWSGSGSDTGELFF
DNA: TGTGCCTGGAGTGGCAGCGGGAGCGACACCGGGGAGCTGTTTTTT

D: TRBD2
J: TRBJ2-2
V: TRBV20-1
size: medium-sized
CDR3: CSASLAGVDTGELFF
DNA: TGCAGTGCTAGCCTAGCGGGAGTCGACACCGGGGAGCTGTTTTTT

D: TRBD2
J: TRBJ2-5
V: TRBV20-1
size: hyperexpanded
CDR3: CSATGLAGGLREFKMEETQYF
DNA: TGCAGTGCTACGGGACTAGCGGGGGGATTACGCGAGTTCAAAATGGAAGAGACCCAGTACTTC

D: -
J: TRBJ1-1
V: TRBV28
size: large
CDR3: CASSLFGGNTEAFF
DNA: TGTGCCAGCAGTTTATTCGGGGGGAACACTGAAGCTTTCTTT

D: TRBD2
J: TRBJ2-7
V: TRBV5-6
size: large
CDR3: CASSPGGVSYEQYF
DNA: TGTGCCAGCAGCCCTGGGGGGGTTTCCTACGAGCAGTACTTC

D: TRBD2
J: TRBJ2-3
V: TRBV20-1
size: large
CDR3: CSAPPLSGGVTDTQYF
DNA: TGCAGTGCTCCCCCACTTAGCGGGGGGGTTACAGATACGCAGTATTTT

D: TRBD2
J: TRBJ2-1
V: TRBV19
size: large
CDR3: CASSIVVGGEYNEQFF
DNA: TGTGCCAGTAGTATAGTGGTGGGGGGGGAATACAATGAGCAGTTCTTC

D: TRBD2
J: TRBJ2-7
V: TRBV5-5
size: large
CDR3: CASSLTSGRLEQYF
DNA: TGTGCCAGCAGTTTGACTAGCGGCCGTCTCGAGCAGTACTTC

D: -
J: TRBJ1-5
V: TRBV5-6
size: large
CDR3: CASSGWSARKGNQPQHF
DNA: TGTGCCAGCAGCGGGTGGTCAGCTCGAAAAGGCAATCAGCCCCAGCATTTT

D: -
J: TRBJ2-2
V: TRBV20-1
size: large
CDR3: CSARETGTDTGELFF
DNA: TGCAGTGCTAGAGAGACTGGGACCGACACCGGGGAGCTGTTTTTT

D: -
J: TRBJ1-1
V: TRBV24-1
size: large
CDR3: CATTDARGGTEAFF
DNA: TGTGCCACCACCGATGCTAGGGGAGGCACTGAAGCTTTCTTT

D: -
J: TRBJ2-7
V: TRBV20-1
size: large
CDR3: CSAKNREYEQYF
DNA: TGCAGTGCTAAAAACAGAGAGTACGAGCAGTACTTC

D: TRBD1
J: TRBJ1-1
V: TRBV20-1
size: medium-sized
CDR3: CSAAGGVTEAFF
DNA: TGCAGTGCGGCAGGGGGGGTCACTGAAGCTTTCTTT

D: TRBD1
J: TRBJ2-7
V: TRBV13
size: few
CDR3: CASSSGTGGAWQYF
DNA: TGTGCCAGCAGCTCCGGGACAGGGGGCGCGTGGCAGTACTTC

D: -
J: TRBJ2-2
V: TRBV24-1
size: large
CDR3: CATRTGRGDTGELFF
DNA: TGTGCCACCAGGACGGGCAGGGGGGACACCGGGGAGCTGTTTTTT

D: -
J: TRBJ2-2
V: TRBV6-4
size: hyperexpanded
CDR3: CASSEGNTGELFF
DNA: TGTGCCAGCAGTGAGGGGAACACCGGGGAGCTGTTTTTT

D: TRBD2
J: TRBJ2-1
V: TRBV4-1
size: hyperexpanded
CDR3: CASSHLDGGYNEQFF
DNA: TGCGCCAGCAGCCATCTGGACGGGGGGTACAATGAGCAGTTCTTC

D: -
J: TRBJ2-6
V: TRBV6-1
size: large
CDR3: CASSDEPGPGANVLTF
DNA: TGTGCCAGCAGTGATGAACCAGGTCCCGGGGCCAACGTCCTGACTTTC

D: -
J: TRBJ2-3
V: TRBV28
size: large
CDR3: CASTPPRGTQYF
DNA: TGTGCCAGCACCCCCCCGAGGGGTACGCAGTATTTT

D: -
J: TRBJ2-1
V: TRBV19
size: hyperexpanded
CDR3: CASSMASGNEQFF
DNA: TGTGCCAGTAGTATGGCGTCAGGCAATGAGCAGTTCTTC

D: -
J: TRBJ2-2
V: TRBV28
size: large
CDR3: CASSLFGSGANTGELFF
DNA: TGTGCCAGCAGTCTATTCGGGTCAGGAGCGAACACCGGGGAGCTGTTTTTT

D: TRBD2
J: TRBJ2-7
V: TRBV20-1
size: large
CDR3: CSARDLERGAYEQYF
DNA: TGCAGTGCTAGAGATCTCGAGCGGGGGGCCTACGAGCAGTACTTC

D: -
J: TRBJ2-6
V: TRBV18
size: hyperexpanded
CDR3: CASSLQASGANVLTF
DNA: TGTGCCAGCTCATTACAGGCTTCTGGGGCCAACGTCCTGACTTTC

D: -
J: TRBJ2-1
V: TRBV19
size: medium-sized
CDR3: CASSIANEQFF
DNA: TGTGCCAGTAGTATAGCCAATGAGCAGTTCTTC

D: TRBD1
J: TRBJ2-3
V: TRBV19
size: once
CDR3: CASSRSPGQGTDTQYF
DNA: TGTGCCAGTAGTAGATCCCCGGGACAGGGGACAGATACGCAGTATTTT

D: TRBD1
J: TRBJ2-7
V: TRBV5-1
size: large
CDR3: CASSLNGMGTEDEQYF
DNA: TGCGCCAGCAGCTTGAATGGGATGGGGACAGAAGACGAGCAGTACTTC

D: TRBD2
J: TRBJ2-1
V: TRBV23-1
size: few
CDR3: CASSPSSGRASSQFF
DNA: TGCGCCAGCAGCCCATCTAGCGGGAGGGCCAGTAGTCAGTTCTTC

D: -
J: TRBJ1-1
V: TRBV20-1
size: large
CDR3: CSALRGDTEAFF
DNA: TGCAGTGCTCTTAGGGGGGACACTGAAGCTTTCTTT

D: -
J: TRBJ2-7
V: TRBV28
size: large
CDR3: CASTGSGEQYF
DNA: TGTGCCAGCACCGGGTCGGGAGAGCAGTACTTC

D: TRBD1
J: TRBJ2-5
V: TRBV25-1
size: large
CDR3: CASSEKTGTETQYF
DNA: TGTGCCAGCAGTGAAAAGACAGGGACGGAGACCCAGTACTTC

D: -
J: TRBJ2-2
V: TRBV19
size: large
CDR3: CASSSPNTGELFF
DNA: TGTGCCAGTAGTAGCCCGAACACCGGGGAGCTGTTTTTT

D: TRBD2
J: TRBJ2-1
V: TRBV29-1
size: medium-sized
CDR3: CSVETGTSGSNEQFF
DNA: TGCAGCGTTGAAACCGGGACTAGCGGGTCCAATGAGCAGTTCTTC

D: -
J: TRBJ1-1
V: TRBV28
size: large
CDR3: CASSLLWGNTEAFF
DNA: TGTGCCAGCAGTTTATTGTGGGGGAACACTGAAGCTTTCTTT

D: TRBD2
J: TRBJ2-5
V: TRBV28
size: -
CDR3: CASTLLAGGLREFKMEETQYF
DNA: TGTGCCAGCACCCTACTAGCGGGGGGATTACGCGAGTTCAAAATGGAAGAGACCCAGTACTTC

D: -
J: TRBJ2-2
V: TRBV4-1
size: large
CDR3: CASSQETSDTGELFF
DNA: TGCGCCAGCAGCCAAGAAACCTCGGACACCGGGGAGCTGTTTTTT